This is a list of T cell receptor beta chains from one sample in a study. TCRdb passed the RT-PCR reads through MiXCR, listing each CDR3 protein once. Among more than 600,000 distinct CDR3 sequences, 12% to 15% were seen once, and the ten largest hold about 3.9%. Specimen: memory CD4+ T cells from blood. These TCRs come from a female donor in good health, serving as a healthy control. The CDR3 runs from the conserved cysteine through the conserved F or W. The order of the fields is D gene, J gene, V gene, clone size, CDR3 protein, CDR3 DNA. The D gene is left open where the match is weak. The size entry is marked missing in some rows and otherwise reads once, few, many or a size class.

. TRBJ1-4 TRBV9 few CASTPGGFNEKLFF TGTGCCAGTACACCGGGAGGTTTTAATGAAAAACTGTTTTTT
. TRBJ2-1 TRBV3-1 . CASSHPGEQFF TGTGCCAGCAGCCACCCAGGGGAGCAGTTCTTC
TRBD1 TRBJ2-1 TRBV6-1 . CASETGQGISNEQFF TGTGCCAGTGAGACCGGACAGGGTATTTCGAATGAGCAGTTCTTC
. TRBJ1-2 TRBV4-3 . CASTYVGGGRGVLGGYTF TGCGCCAGCACCTACGTGGGAGGGGGGAGAGGGGTTTTGGGTGGCTACACCTTC
. TRBJ2-1 TRBV6-5 . CASTRGASEYNEQFF TGTGCCAGCACTCGCGGGGCTAGCGAGTACAATGAGCAGTTCTTC
TRBD1 TRBJ2-3 TRBV20-1 . CSAAPAGQGQADTQYF TGCAGTGCTGCACCGGCCGGACAGGGTCAGGCAGATACGCAGTATTTT
TRBD2 TRBJ2-5 TRBV5-1 few CASSRGLAEISQETQYF TGCGCCAGCAGCAGGGGACTAGCGGAGATTTCACAAGAGACCCAGTACTTC
TRBD1 TRBJ2-5 TRBV20-1 . CSAQRQGQETQYF TGCAGTGCTCAGCGACAGGGCCAAGAGACCCAGTACTTC
. TRBJ2-2 TRBV20-1 few CSARDSGPRGPGELFF TGCAGTGCTAGAGATTCGGGCCCTAGAGGCCCGGGGGAGCTGTTTTTT
TRBD1 TRBJ2-1 TRBV24-1 few CATSGGTDAYNEQFF TGTGCCACCAGTGGAGGGACAGACGCTTACAATGAGCAGTTCTTC
. TRBJ1-1 TRBV12-3/TRBV12-4 . CASSLVGMTEAFF TGTGCCAGCAGTTTAGTAGGGATGACTGAAGCTTTCTTT
. TRBJ2-1 TRBV28 . CASSSRARPFF TGTGCCAGCAGTTCCAGGGCCAGGCCGTTCTTC
. TRBJ2-1 TRBV19 few CASSIDDFRGYNEQFF TGTGCCAGTAGTATAGATGACTTCCGAGGATACAATGAGCAGTTCTTC